The text below deals with one TCR beta chain. This clone was observed a single time. Its antigen has not been determined. The record has no base qualities; no much larger clone is one base away. These data belong to a study of blood T cell repertoires in COVID-19 (dated by TCRdb to 2019 to 2021). For the study in its entirety: Samples covering the acute and convalescent phases of COVID-19 were provided by collaborators in the United States, Italy and Spain. The sample metadata nearly always contained a de-identified subject ID, COVID-19 status, age in years and sex. Deeply sampled blood TCRbeta repertoires from subjects exposed to, actively infected with, or recovered from COVID-19 were included in the dataset. The samples were drawn from two sources: the first 160 participants of the ongoing ImmuneRACE study, and 1,000 to 1,500 subjects contributed by 6 global collaborators. The material from the prospective study consisted of cDNA or gDNA derived from T cells, B-cell-depleted T cells, or PBMCs. The repertoires were made available in a free public database intended to serve as a resource for research on the immune response to SARS-CoV-2. Where available, HLA class I and class II types were taken from metadata supplied by the sample provider and were not determined by assay-based typing.

TCRbeta CDR3 regions were amplified from genomic DNA using the immunoSEQ Assay, a bias-controlled multiplex PCR. On the study's bioinformatics: Nucleated cell counts per sample were estimated from amplification of reference gene primers within the assay. To quantify the absolute abundance of each unique TCRbeta CDR3 rearrangement, sequence reads were collapsed and filtered. Productive Simpson clonality was computed per sample as the square root of Simpson's diversity index over productive rearrangements. Here the immuneACCESS table is served through TCRdb, limited to in-frame sequences with V and J called. Missing clones are a known gap in these copies; in checked studies unresolved V genes cover under half, and the rest lacks a known reason. Clone size and the V and J calls come from that table; the DNA yielded D and trimming. Here the sample has about 280,000 clones; around 88% occur a single time. The ten largest clones add up to approximately 2% of the sample.

Study-wide conclusions, independent of this receptor: The quantity of clinical and demographic metadata differed by source and by participant and was supplied without curation.

Samples from volunteer blood donors who had recovered from COVID-19 were contributed by a second Seattle source. The collaborating institutions used their own protocols to collect whole blood in K2EDTA tubes. For TCRbeta analysis, collaborators shipped samples as frozen whole blood, isolated PBMCs, or DNA extracted from either of those sample types. Trimming leaves V shorter by 5 bases and J shorter by 8 bases, with the junction holding 19 bases beyond the gene matches. Inclusive of the bounding cysteine and phenylalanine, the CDR3 is 19 residues long. Here the CDR3 DNA is all that survives: 57 bases in frame from base 1. The germline V gene (reference sequence) provides CDR1 LNHDA and CDR2 SQIVND.

The rearrangement joined TRBV19 to TRBJ2-4; TRBD1 fits 12 bases in the junction. This clonotype was obtained from a woman aged 30 to 39 who had recovered from COVID-19. The sample comprised peripheral blood. The DNA sequence is given as TGTGCCAGTAGTGACCGGGACAGGGGGCTTACCATACTTCGGGACATTCAGTACTTC. It translates as CASSDRDRGLTILRDIQYF.